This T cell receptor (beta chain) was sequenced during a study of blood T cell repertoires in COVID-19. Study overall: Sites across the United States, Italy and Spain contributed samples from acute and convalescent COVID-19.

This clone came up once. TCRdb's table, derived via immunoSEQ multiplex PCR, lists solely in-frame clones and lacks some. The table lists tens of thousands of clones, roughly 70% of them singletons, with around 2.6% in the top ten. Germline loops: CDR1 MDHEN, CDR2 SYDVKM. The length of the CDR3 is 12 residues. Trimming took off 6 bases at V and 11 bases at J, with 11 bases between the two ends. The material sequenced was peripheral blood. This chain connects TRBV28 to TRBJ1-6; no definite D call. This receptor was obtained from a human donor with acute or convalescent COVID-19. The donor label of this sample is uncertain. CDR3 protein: CASSSAMPPLHF. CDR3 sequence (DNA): TGTGCCAGCAGCAGTGCCATGCCACCCCTCCACTTT.